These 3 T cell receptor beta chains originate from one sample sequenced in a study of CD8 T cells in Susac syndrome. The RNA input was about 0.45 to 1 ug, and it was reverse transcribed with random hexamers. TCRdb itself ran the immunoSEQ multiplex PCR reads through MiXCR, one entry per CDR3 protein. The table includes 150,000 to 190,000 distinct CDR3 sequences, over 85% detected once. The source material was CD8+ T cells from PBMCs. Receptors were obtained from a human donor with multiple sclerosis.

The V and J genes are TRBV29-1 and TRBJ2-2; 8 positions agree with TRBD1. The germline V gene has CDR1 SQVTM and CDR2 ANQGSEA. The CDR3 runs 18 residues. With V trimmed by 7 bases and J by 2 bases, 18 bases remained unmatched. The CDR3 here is CSARRAGGFQLNTGELFF. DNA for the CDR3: TGCAGCGCTCGGAGGGCAGGGGGCTTTCAATTAAACACCGGGGAGCTGTTTTTT.

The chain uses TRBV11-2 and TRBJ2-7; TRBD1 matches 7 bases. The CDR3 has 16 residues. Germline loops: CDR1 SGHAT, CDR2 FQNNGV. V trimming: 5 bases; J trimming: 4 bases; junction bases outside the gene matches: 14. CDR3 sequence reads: CASSTRDSKNPYEQYF. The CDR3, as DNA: TGTGCCAGCAGCACCAGGGACAGCAAAAATCCATACGAGCAGTACTTC.

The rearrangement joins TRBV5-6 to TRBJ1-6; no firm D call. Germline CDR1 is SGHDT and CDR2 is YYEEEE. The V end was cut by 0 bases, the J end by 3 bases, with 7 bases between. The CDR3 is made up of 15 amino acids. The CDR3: CASSLGDDYNSPLHF. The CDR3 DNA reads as TGTGCCAGCAGCTTGGGGGATGACTATAATTCACCCCTCCACTTT.